This T cell receptor (beta chain) was documented in a study of T cell responses to AZD1222 COVID-19 vaccine. Clones were read by immunoSEQ multiplex PCR, and TCRdb kept only the in-frame ones, dropping some. Of over 150,000 clones in the sample, approximately 87% were seen once. This clone was observed a few times. Antigen: not known. The CDR3 consists of 14 residues. Trimming stripped 4 bases from V and 7 bases from J, with 15 bases between. Looked up from germline, CDR1 is SGHRS and CDR2 is YFSETQ. General study findings and limits: Spike as a whole was targeted by vaccine-associated CD4 TCRs, dominant at 160-218 and 743-854. Clonal diversity may have been underestimated, and the donors were mostly white British, with more females than males.

The origin of this receptor is an adult in good health. The V call is TRBV5-1, the J call TRBJ1-5; a possible D gene is TRBD1 (5 bases). Sequenced here: peripheral blood, sampled on day 0 of MenACWY control vaccination. Here the CDR3 reads CASSLFQGDQPQHF. The CDR3 nucleotides are TGCGCCAGCAGCCTTTTCCAGGGTGACCAGCCCCAGCATTTT. Combining the CDR3 with reference TRBV5-1 and TRBJ1-5 gives the whole variable domain KAGVTQTPRYLIKTRGQQVTLSCSPISGHRSVSWYQQTPGQGLQFLFEYFSETQRNKGNFPGRFSGRQFSNSRSEMNVSTLELGDSALYLCASSLFQGDQPQHFGDGTRLSIL.